This T cell receptor beta chain was profiled in a study of blood T cell repertoires in COVID-19. Study overall: COVID-19 samples collected from the United States, Italy and Spain covered acute and convalescent phases. The analysed material was cDNA or gDNA that came from T cells, B-cell-depleted T cells, or PBMCs.

All recovered Cohort 3 donors got two negative PCRs, got clearance, or saw symptom resolution. Germline V lookup: CDR1 SGHTA, CDR2 FQGNSA. The V gene lost 2 bases and the J gene lost 7 bases, with 12 bases spanning the gap. The CDR3 totals 14 residues. Measured with immunoSEQ multiplex PCR; TCRdb has only the in-frame clones, and not every one. The table records around 290,000 clones, around 86% of them present only once. The receptor was isolated from a woman between 18 and 29 years old who had recovered from COVID-19. The gene calls are TRBV7-2 and TRBJ2-1; D is undetermined. Sample: PBMCs or T cells enriched from blood (not recorded which). CDR3 residues: CASSLNRGPNEQFF. DNA for the CDR3: TGTGCCAGCAGCTTAAATCGAGGTCCAAATGAGCAGTTCTTC. Complete variable domain (other parts from reference TRBV7-2 and TRBJ2-1): GAGVSQSPSNKVTEKGKDVELRCDPISGHTALYWYRQSLGQGLEFLIYFQGNSAPDKSGLPSDRFSAERTGGSVSTLTIQRTQQEDSAVYLCASSLNRGPNEQFFGPGTRLTVL.